The 27 T cell receptor beta chains below all came from one sample that was sequenced in a study of cytotoxic CD8 clonotypes in ibrutinib-treated CLL listed by TCRdb under 2021. Libraries were made using the immunoSEQ multiplex PCR assay. TCRdb obtained this table from immuneACCESS and retained in-frame rearrangements with V and J assigned. These tables miss some clones; where compared with another copy, unresolved V genes account for less than half of the shortfall, and the remainder is unexplained. For this sample there are 140,000 to 150,000 clones; 75% to 80% appear just once. The ten largest clones capture 5% to 5.5% of the sample. The sample's time point label is to be understood as: approximately 2 years on ibrutinib. Specimen: PBMCs, collected after 24 months of ibrutinib treatment. These receptors came from a human donor with chronic lymphocytic leukemia.

The rearrangement links TRBV5-5 to TRBJ2-7; possibly TRBD2 for D (6 bases). In germline, CDR1 is SGHKS, CDR2 YYEKEE (reference sequence). The CDR3 is made up of 15 amino acids. V lost 3 bases and J lost 4, with 17 bases in between. CDR3 sequence: CASSSQGRGTYEQYF. For the CDR3, the DNA is TGTGCCAGCAGCTCGCAGGGCCGAGGGACTTACGAGCAGTACTTC.

The chain recombines TRBV9 with TRBJ1-1, with D possibly being TRBD1 (6 bases). Germline V gene data show CDR1 as SGDLS and CDR2 as YYNGEE. The V end lost 0 bases, the J end lost 11 bases, and 17 bases lay between the germline ends. The CDR3 spans 14 residues. CDR3 bases: TGTGCCAGCAGCGTAGGCGGCAGCTTGGGGGGCGCTTTCTTT. Translation gives CASSVGGSLGGAFF.

V and J are TRBV5-1 and TRBJ2-7, with D possibly TRBD2 on 5 matching bases. Trimming took off 4 bases at V and 4 bases at J, with 12 bases between the two ends. CDR1 is SGHRS and CDR2 is YFSETQ in the germline V gene. This CDR3 region has 13 residues. The CDR3 DNA is TGCGCCAGCAGCCCGGACCCGGGATACGAGCAGTACTTC. Amino acid sequence: CASSPDPGYEQYF.

This chain joins TRBV7-3 and TRBJ2-3; 7 bases fit TRBD2. CDR1 SGHTA and CDR2 FQGTGA come from the germline V gene. The CDR3 has 18 residues. Germline trimming cut 0 bases from V and 0 bases from J; bases unmatched to any gene: 9. The CDR3 is CASSLTGPSGASTDTQYF. The DNA of the CDR3 is TGTGCCAGCAGCTTAACGGGTCCCAGCGGGGCTAGCACAGATACGCAGTATTTT.

V gene TRBV10-3 combines with J gene TRBJ2-1; tentative D call: TRBD1 (7 bases). CDR3 length: 16 residues. Per germline, CDR1 ENHRY and CDR2 SYGVKD. Trimming pared 6 bases from V and 8 bases from J, leaving 23 bases between. CDR3 DNA sequence: TGTGCCATCAGGAAAGGCGGGACACCAACAGGGGATGAGCAGTTCTTC. Its translation is CAIRKGGTPTGDEQFF.

This clone was detected once. V is TRBV4-3 and J is TRBJ2-2; 11 bases map to TRBD2. V trimming: 0 bases; J trimming: 4 bases; junction bases outside the gene matches: 16. CDR3 length: 21 residues. Germline V gives CDR1 LGHNA, CDR2 YSLEER. The chain's CDR3 is CASSQDWASGRPPGSTGELFF. CDR3 nucleotides: TGCGCCAGCAGCCAAGATTGGGCTAGCGGGAGGCCACCGGGGAGCACCGGGGAGCTGTTTTTT.

V gene TRBV9 combines with J gene TRBJ2-2; D might be TRBD2 (5 bases). The germline gives CDR1 SGDLS, CDR2 YYNGEE. The CDR3 is 14 residues long. With 0 bases removed from V and 6 bases from J, the gap between germline ends came to 9 bases. The CDR3 protein is CASSVAWGAGELFF. The CDR3 bases are TGTGCCAGCAGCGTAGCTTGGGGAGCCGGGGAGCTGTTTTTT.

V and J are TRBV11-3 and TRBJ2-5, with 8 bases identical to TRBD2. This CDR3 region has 15 residues. Germline V gene data show CDR1 as SGHNT and CDR2 as YENEEA. J was trimmed by 5 bases and V by 2 bases; bases with no gene match: 7. CDR3 sequence reads: CASSLRTGGKETQYF. The DNA for the CDR3 is TGTGCCAGCAGCTTACGGACGGGAGGGAAGGAGACCCAGTACTTC.

The rearrangement links TRBV10-1 to TRBJ1-1; D is unresolved. The CDR3 consists of 13 residues. The germline gives CDR1 WNHNN, CDR2 SYGVQD (reference sequence). The V end was cut by 3 bases, the J end by 1 base, with 6 bases between. CDR3 sequence: CASSDGWNTEAFF. The CDR3 DNA reads TGCGCCAGCAGTGACGGATGGAACACTGAAGCTTTCTTT.

By proportion, this clone is medium-sized (0.01 to 0.1%). The V gene is TRBV10-2, the J gene TRBJ2-7; TRBD1 is a possible D gene (6 bases). CDR1 is WSHSY and CDR2 is SAAADI in the germline V gene. V was cut by 4 bases and J by 7 bases, with 14 bases left in between. CDR3 length: 13 amino acids. CDR3 DNA sequence: TGCGCCAGCAGTGCCCAGGGGCAGGGGGAGCAGTACTTC. Amino acids: CASSAQGQGEQYF.

As regards this clone: The sample carries other DNA sequences with the same CDR3. This sequence joins TRBV6-1 and TRBJ2-5; D uncertain. Trimming removed 0 bases at V and 5 bases at J, with 4 bases between. Germline values: CDR1 MNHNS, CDR2 SASEGT. This CDR3 contains 12 residues. The CDR3 coding sequence is TGTGCCAGCAGTGAAGCGGGGGAGACCCAGTACTTC. Amino acids: CASSEAGETQYF.

In the case of this clone: An end of the junction differs from the germline gene, which may be a read error. The chain has TRBV7-7 and TRBJ2-2; D may match TRBD1 or TRBD2 (5 bases each). The germline V gene encodes CDR1 SSHAT and CDR2 FNYEAQ (reference sequence). The CDR3 is made up of 16 amino acids. In DNA, the CDR3 is TGTGCTAGCAGCTTAGGGGCGGCGGGCGGCACCGGGGAGCTGTTTTTT. Its protein is CASSLGAAGGTGELFF.

This clone has just a few counts. The chain uses TRBV18 and TRBJ2-2, with TRBD2 as a possible D gene (6 bases). Germline assignment: CDR1 KGHSH and CDR2 LQKENI. The CDR3 covers 15 residues. The V end lost 3 bases, the J end lost 1 base, and 9 bases lay between the germline ends. Here the CDR3 reads CASSPSGGNTGELFF. The CDR3, as DNA: TGTGCCAGCTCACCGTCCGGGGGGAACACCGGGGAGCTGTTTTTT.

The chain combines TRBV28 with TRBJ1-5; TRBD1 is a possible D gene (5 bases). V lost 3 bases and J 5 bases, leaving 14 bases between the germline ends. This CDR3 has 15 residues. CDR1 is MDHEN, CDR2 SYDVKM, per germline. The CDR3 region is CASSLFRTNDQPQHF. Here the CDR3 DNA reads TGTGCCAGCAGTTTGTTTCGGACAAATGATCAGCCCCAGCATTTT.

V usage is TRBV7-3 and J usage is TRBJ2-5; 14 bases are shared with TRBD2. CDR1 SGHTA and CDR2 FQGTGA come from the germline V gene. Unmatched junction bases numbered 6, after V lost 5 bases and J lost 7 bases. The CDR3 is 15 amino acids. CDR3 bases: TGTGCCAGCAGCCCCGGGACTAGCGGGGGTGGGACCCAGTACTTC. This codes for CASSPGTSGGGTQYF.

The chain employs TRBV11-1 and TRBJ2-3; D is uncertain. V was pared by 5 bases and J by 4 bases, with 7 bases between. The CDR3 is made up of 12 amino acids. Germline CDR1 and CDR2: SGHAT and FQDESV (reference sequence). This CDR3 reads CASSPAADTQYF. DNA for the CDR3: TGTGCCAGCAGCCCAGCAGCAGATACGCAGTATTTT.

This chain uses TRBV4-3 with TRBJ2-5; D is possibly TRBD2 (6 bases). Deletions cut 4 bases from V and 3 bases from J, with 12 bases between. This CDR3 region has 14 residues. Germline V lookup: CDR1 LGHNA, CDR2 YSLEER. The CDR3: CASSPGGRKETQYF. DNA of the CDR3: TGCGCCAGCAGCCCCGGGGGACGTAAAGAGACCCAGTACTTC.

In its sample, this clone was seen once. The chain links TRBV9 to TRBJ2-2, with no clear D. The V gene's germline CDR1 is SGDLS and CDR2 YYNGEE. V lost 2 bases to trimming and J lost 6 bases, with 5 bases between them. The CDR3 has 12 amino acids. CDR3 DNA sequence: TGTGCCAGCAGCGTCGGCCCCGGGGAGCTGTTTTTT. This encodes CASSVGPGELFF.

This chain uses TRBV5-4 with TRBJ2-1; D is ambiguous. The CDR3 contains 15 residues. V dropped 4 bases and J dropped 6 bases, with 17 bases sitting between them. Looked up from germline, CDR1 is SGHNT and CDR2 is YYREEE (reference sequence). CDR3 loop: CASSPGPYIGNEQFF. Written as DNA, the CDR3 is TGTGCCAGCAGCCCCGGACCGTACATTGGCAATGAGCAGTTCTTC.

V gene TRBV7-2 combines with J gene TRBJ1-6, with TRBD1 as a possible D gene (5 bases). This CDR3 spans 15 amino acids. Germline V gene data show CDR1 as SGHTA and CDR2 as FQGNSA. The V end was cut by 6 bases, the J end by 7 bases, with 16 bases between. CDR3 amino acids: CASRTRGVSNSPLHF. The CDR3 region has the DNA TGTGCCAGCAGAACCCGGGGGGTGTCCAATTCACCCCTCCACTTT. Complete variable domain (other parts from reference TRBV7-2 and TRBJ1-6): GAGVSQSPSNKVTEKGKDVELRCDPISGHTALYWYRQSLGQGLEFLIYFQGNSAPDKSGLPSDRFSAERTGGSVSTLTIQRTQQEDSAVYLCASRTRGVSNSPLHFGNGTRLTVT.

Here the CDR3 DNA reads TGTGCCAGCAGGAGGACAGGGGGAGATACGCAGTATTTT. Its translation is CASRRTGGDTQYF. The chain has TRBV25-1 and TRBJ2-3; the match to TRBD1 covers 10 bases. J was trimmed by 5 bases and V by 6 bases; bases with no gene match: 2. The CDR3 sequence is 13 residues long. Per the germline V gene, CDR1 is MGHDK and CDR2 is SYGVNS.

J is TRBJ1-1 and V is TRBV7-9, with unresolved D. This CDR3 is built from 13 residues. Between the trimmed V and J ends, which lost 4 bases and 6 bases, there was a span of 12 bases. Germline V gene lookup returns CDR1 SEHNR and CDR2 FQNEAQ (reference sequence). CDR3 protein: CASSSPGSPEAFF. The CDR3 region has the DNA TGTGCCAGCAGCTCGCCTGGGAGCCCTGAAGCTTTCTTT.

Details on this clone: Other DNA sequences of this sample code for an identical CDR3. This chain joins TRBV7-2 and TRBJ2-3; tentatively, D is TRBD2 (5 bases). In germline, CDR1 is SGHTA, CDR2 FQGNSA. V shed 5 bases and J shed 3 bases, with 15 bases lying between them. The CDR3 runs to 15 residues. The DNA for the CDR3 is TGTGCCAGCAGCCCCGGACTGGGTGGGACAGATACGCAGTATTTT. Amino acids: CASSPGLGGTDTQYF.

The J gene is TRBJ2-3, the V gene TRBV5-1, with 15 bases fitting TRBD2. Germline-derived CDR1 and CDR2 are SGHRS and YFSETQ. The J segment lost 6 bases and the V segment lost 2 bases, leaving 4 bases of the junction unmatched. The CDR3 covers 16 residues. DNA of the CDR3: TGCGCCAGCAGCTTCGGGACTAGCGGGAGGTCGGATACGCAGTATTTT. Translating gives CASSFGTSGRSDTQYF. Using reference TRBV5-1 and TRBJ2-3 for the parts outside the CDR3, the full variable domain is KAGVTQTPRYLIKTRGQQVTLSCSPISGHRSVSWYQQTPGQGLQFLFEYFSETQRNKGNFPGRFSGRQFSNSRSEMNVSTLELGDSALYLCASSFGTSGRSDTQYFGPGTRLTVL.

Worth noting for this clone: One end of the junction fails to match germline, which may point to a read error. Other DNA variants within this sample encode the same CDR3. The gene calls are TRBV7-2 and TRBJ2-5, with a weak D call TRBD2 (5 bases). CDR1 and CDR2 from the germline V gene are SGHTA and FQGNSA. This CDR3 has 13 amino acids. The CDR3, as DNA: TGTGCCAGCAGCCTAGCCAGACAAGAGACCCAGTACTTC. Residues: CASSLARQETQYF.

The genes are TRBV29-1 and TRBJ2-5; 10 nucleotides line up with TRBD2. The germline V gene encodes CDR1 SQVTM and CDR2 ANQGSEA. V dropped 3 bases and J dropped 5; count of bases not matched to a gene: 6. CDR3 size: 14 residues. The CDR3 nucleotides read TGCAGCGTTGATGCCCTAGCGGGGGTGGAGACCCAGTACTTC. It is translated as CSVDALAGVETQYF.

V gene TRBV11-2 combines with J gene TRBJ2-5, with D perhaps TRBD1 (5 bases). The V end was cut by 5 bases, the J end by 1 base, with 17 bases between. This CDR3 has 16 residues. Per the germline V gene, CDR1 is SGHAT and CDR2 is FQNNGV. Here the CDR3 DNA reads TGTGCCAGCAGCCTCGGTATAGGGGTCCGCCAAGAGACCCAGTACTTC. Translating it yields CASSLGIGVRQETQYF.